This entry lists 24 T cell receptor beta chains sequenced from one sample in a study of T cell responses to AZD1222 COVID-19 vaccine. Method: immunoSEQ multiplex PCR; TCRdb's copy keeps in-frame clones and lacks some. Among some 150,000 clones listed, about 89% were seen once. Here the sequenced sample was peripheral blood, taken on day 0 of AZD1222 vaccination. These receptors were collected from an adult in good health.

The V call is TRBV5-1, the J call TRBJ1-5; 7 bases are a match to TRBD1. The germline gives CDR1 SGHRS, CDR2 YFSETQ. The V and J ends lost 4 bases and 3 bases, in that order; junction bases with no gene match: 7. CDR3 length: 15 residues. The CDR3 here is CASSLQGGPNQPQHF. The CDR3, as DNA: TGCGCCAGCAGCCTTCAGGGGGGACCCAATCAGCCCCAGCATTTT.

This clone has just a few counts. The rearrangement joins TRBV2 to TRBJ2-7, with 9 positions matching TRBD2. The CDR3 sequence is 15 residues long. With 4 bases clipped from V and 3 bases from J, the junction kept 7 bases outside the gene matches. The V gene's germline CDR1 is SNHLY and CDR2 FYNNEI. The CDR3 loop is CASSVSGGPSYEQYV. The CDR3 nucleotides are TGTGCCAGCAGTGTTAGCGGGGGCCCTAGCTACGAGCAGTACGTC.

V is TRBV7-8 and J is TRBJ2-2; TRBD2 is a possible D gene (6 bases). The V end was cut by 5 bases, the J end by 4 bases, with 26 bases between. The CDR3 contains 19 residues. Germline values: CDR1 SGHVS, CDR2 FQNEAQ. This CDR3 reads CASSPRGVADIRGTGELFF. CDR3 in DNA: TGTGCCAGCAGCCCAAGAGGCGTAGCGGACATTCGGGGCACCGGGGAGCTGTTTTTT.

CDR3 residues: CASSLQPGLAGAGELFF. The CDR3 bases are TGTGCCAGCAGCTTACAACCGGGACTAGCGGGAGCCGGGGAGCTGTTTTTT. The chain combines TRBV7-2 with TRBJ2-2; 14 positions agree with TRBD2. This CDR3 has 17 amino acids. Germline V gene sequence: CDR1 SGHTA, CDR2 FQGNSA. The trim removed 2 bases at V and 6 bases at J, leaving 5 bases unmatched.

A few counts support this clone. The chain recombines TRBV15 with TRBJ2-6; D unresolved. CDR1 is LNHNV and CDR2 is YYDKDF in the germline V gene (reference sequence). This CDR3 spans 12 amino acids. Trimming pared 3 bases from V and 3 bases from J, leaving 0 bases between. The DNA of the CDR3 is TGTGCCACCAGCAGTGGGGCCAACGTCCTGACTTTC. Protein sequence: CATSSGANVLTF.

The V call is TRBV6-1, the J call TRBJ1-1; no definite D call. There are 14 residues in the CDR3. CDR1 and CDR2 from the germline V gene are MNHNS and SASEGT. V gave up 3 bases and J gave up 6 bases, with 14 bases separating them. Here the CDR3 reads CASSESRVKAEAFF. For the CDR3, the DNA is TGTGCCAGCAGTGAGTCTCGCGTGAAGGCTGAAGCTTTCTTT.

V gene TRBV9 combines with J gene TRBJ1-4, with 7 bases identical to TRBD1. The CDR3 contains 16 residues. The germline gives CDR1 SGDLS, CDR2 YYNGEE. The junction had 5 bases not matched to a gene; V was cut back by 0 bases and J by 3 bases. The CDR3 region is CASSVGPGGANEKLFF. The CDR3 DNA reads TGTGCCAGCAGCGTAGGCCCAGGGGGGGCTAATGAAAAACTGTTTTTT.

The gene calls are TRBV9 and TRBJ2-2; no reliable D call. CDR3 length: 15 amino acids. Trimming took off 2 bases at V and 4 bases at J, with 12 bases between the two ends. CDR1 is SGDLS, CDR2 YYNGEE, per germline. CDR3 coding DNA: TGTGCCAGCAGCGTTGAAGGGCCTAGCACCGGGGAGCTGTTTTTT. Translation gives CASSVEGPSTGELFF.

CDR3 sequence: CAWSVRRGSYGYTF. The CDR3 region has the DNA TGTGCCTGGAGTGTCCGCAGGGGATCCTATGGCTACACCTTC. This sequence joins TRBV30 and TRBJ1-2, with D perhaps matching TRBD1 (6 bases). Trimming stripped 0 bases from V and 4 bases from J, with 12 bases between. Germline V gives CDR1 GTSNPN, CDR2 SVGIG (reference sequence). This CDR3 is 14 amino acids long.

The chain carries TRBV18 and TRBJ1-1; TRBD1 agrees at 10 bases. The length of the CDR3 is 13 residues. The J segment lost 5 bases and the V segment lost 8 bases, leaving 5 bases of the junction unmatched. Germline-derived CDR1 and CDR2 are KGHSH and LQKENI. CDR3 sequence reads: CASTAGQGTEAFF. DNA for the CDR3: TGTGCCAGCACGGCGGGACAGGGGACTGAAGCTTTCTTT. The variable domain in full, with the rest retrieved from reference TRBV18 and TRBJ1-1, is NAGVMQNPRHLVRRRGQEARLRCSPMKGHSHVYWYRQLPEEGLKFMVYLQKENIIDESGMPKERFSAEFPKEGPSILRIQQVVRGDSAAYFCASTAGQGTEAFFGQGTRLTVV.

V is TRBV28 and J is TRBJ2-3; 10 bases fit TRBD1. Germline lookup yields CDR1 MDHEN and CDR2 SYDVKM. The CDR3 loop spans 15 amino acids. The J segment lost 0 bases and the V segment lost 6 bases, leaving 3 bases of the junction unmatched. Here the CDR3 reads CASSRGQGSTDTQYF. The CDR3 DNA sequence: TGTGCCAGCAGCCGGGGACAGGGGAGCACAGATACGCAGTATTTT.

The chain joins TRBV29-1 to TRBJ2-7; maybe TRBD2 (6 bases). CDR3 length: 13 amino acids. Germline CDR1 is SQVTM and CDR2 is ANQGSEA. The V end lost 3 bases, the J end lost 0 bases, and 9 bases lay between the germline ends. CDR3 in amino acids: CSVDSGFSYEQYF. CDR3 coding DNA: TGCAGCGTTGACAGCGGGTTCTCCTACGAGCAGTACTTC.

This clone came up a few times. The V and J genes are TRBV14 and TRBJ2-4; possibly TRBD2 for D (5 bases). CDR1 is SGHDN, CDR2 FVKESK, per germline. The CDR3 covers 14 residues. The germline V and J ends were trimmed by 0 bases and 6 bases, with 9 bases remaining between them. The CDR3 DNA is TGTGCCAGCAGCCAAGACGGACTTGCAAACATTCAGTACTTC. It is translated as CASSQDGLANIQYF.

This clone was found a few times. The V call is TRBV28, the J call TRBJ2-7; D gene uncertain. Germline-derived CDR1 and CDR2 are MDHEN and SYDVKM. The germline V and J ends were trimmed by 4 bases and 2 bases, with 18 bases remaining between them. CDR3 length equals 16 residues. CDR3 loop: CASSSLARSGPYEQYF. In DNA form, the CDR3 reads TGTGCCAGCAGTTCCCTCGCGAGGTCAGGCCCCTACGAGCAGTACTTC.

The rearrangement joins TRBV28 to TRBJ1-2, with TRBD1 matching 7 bases. This CDR3 region has 13 residues. With 6 bases clipped from V and 4 bases from J, the junction kept 5 bases outside the gene matches. Germline values: CDR1 MDHEN, CDR2 SYDVKM. The CDR3 is CASRLTGTYGYTF. CDR3 nucleotides: TGTGCCAGCAGATTGACAGGGACCTATGGCTACACCTTC.

The chain joins TRBV7-6 to TRBJ1-6; D gene uncertain. Germline CDR1 and CDR2: SGHVS and FNYEAQ. This CDR3 is 15 amino acids long. Trimming took 3 bases from V and 5 from J, leaving 11 bases between them. CDR3 protein: CASSFSGLDNSPLHF. CDR3 DNA sequence: TGTGCCAGCAGCTTCTCCGGCCTAGATAATTCACCCCTCCACTTT.

This chain uses TRBV5-8 with TRBJ1-5, with D maybe TRBD1 (5 bases). The germline V and J ends were trimmed by 5 bases and 3 bases, with 9 bases remaining between them. The CDR3 is 13 residues long. Germline CDR1 and CDR2: SGHTS and YDEGEE. CDR3 amino acids: CASRGGDNQPQHF. The DNA of the CDR3 is TGTGCCAGCAGAGGAGGGGACAATCAGCCCCAGCATTTT.

Only a few counts were recorded for this clone. The chain uses TRBV12-5 and TRBJ2-1; 7 nucleotides agree with TRBD2. V gave up 4 bases and J gave up 2 bases; unmatched junction bases: 20. Germline lookup yields CDR1 LGHNT and CDR2 FRNRAP. The CDR3 has 20 amino acids. DNA of the CDR3: TGTGCTAGTGGTTCACGCGCCCTCGTGAAGGCTAGCGGCCCCTACAATGAGCAGTTCTTC. This translates into CASGSRALVKASGPYNEQFF.

The chain is built from TRBV19 and TRBJ2-2; 7 bases fit TRBD1. The CDR3 contains 17 residues. V dropped 4 bases and J dropped 2; count of bases not matched to a gene: 10. Germline values: CDR1 LNHDA, CDR2 SQIVND (reference sequence). The CDR3 sequence is CASSTGRKGANTGELFF. CDR3 in DNA: TGTGCCAGTAGTACCGGGCGAAAGGGGGCAAACACCGGGGAGCTGTTTTTT.

The chain combines TRBV18 with TRBJ1-3; the D is unclear. The CDR3 covers 19 residues. Trimming removed 2 bases at V and 0 bases at J, with 20 bases between. The germline gives CDR1 KGHSH, CDR2 LQKENI. CDR3 amino acids: CASSPSGTHFPYSGNTIYF. The CDR3 DNA follows: TGTGCCAGCTCACCATCAGGAACCCACTTCCCCTACTCTGGAAACACCATATATTTT.

The chain joins TRBV4-3 to TRBJ2-7; a possible D gene is TRBD1 (6 bases). V was pared by 4 bases and J by 0 bases, with 7 bases between. The CDR3 loop spans 13 amino acids. Germline V lookup: CDR1 LGHNA, CDR2 YSLEER. The CDR3 here is CASSPGHSYEQYF. The CDR3 DNA reads as TGCGCCAGCAGCCCGGGACACTCCTACGAGCAGTACTTC.

The chain uses TRBV21-1 and TRBJ2-6; the table's D gene call, TRBD2, was not cross checked with the DNA. TRBV21-1 corresponds to a pseudogene. The CDR3 totals 18 residues. The CDR3 DNA reads as TGTGCCAGCAGCAAATGGTCTAGCGGGAGGACTGGGGCCAACGTCCTGACTTTC. Translating gives CASSKWSSGRTGANVLTF.

V usage is TRBV6-1 and J usage is TRBJ2-7; 7 nucleotides line up with TRBD1. The germline gives CDR1 MNHNS, CDR2 SASEGT. This CDR3 spans 14 amino acids. V gave up 0 bases and J gave up 3 bases; unmatched junction bases: 2. The CDR3 sequence is CASSEAGTDYEQYV. In DNA form, the CDR3 reads TGTGCCAGCAGTGAAGCCGGGACAGACTACGAGCAGTACGTC.

The chain couples TRBV11-2 to TRBJ2-1; D not certain. Germline CDR1 is SGHAT and CDR2 is FQNNGV. The V gene lost 5 bases and the J gene lost 6 bases, with 20 bases spanning the gap. The CDR3 consists of 16 residues. For the CDR3, the DNA is TGTGCCAGCAGCCCTCTAGGTGGCTATGAGATCAATGAGCAGTTCTTC. It yields the protein CASSPLGGYEINEQFF.